This T cell receptor beta chain was obtained from a study of cytomegalovirus exposure and HLA in healthy donors. Study summary: As released early, the data held roughly 85 million unique TCRs from HLA-typed donors. Findings of the study overall: Specific recognition of CMV antigens was confirmed in vitro for a few chains (all CMV-associated). Exclusion as indistinguishable affected some V segments, including TRBV6-2 and TRBV6-3. Roughly even sequencing depth across donors was the assumption behind the presence/absence analyses.

The CDR3 is 14 residues long. Trimming left V 5 bases short and J 2 bases short, with 10 bases between. Germline assignment: CDR1 LNHDA and CDR2 SQIVND (reference sequence). PCR primers comprised 60 Vbeta and 13 Jbeta primers. Sequencing used immunoSEQ multiplex PCR; TCRdb keeps in-frame clones, though not all of them. Here the sample spans more than 70,000 clones, 76% being singletons. Worth noting for this clone: Its antigen is as yet unknown.

This TCR was recovered from a man in his forties in good health and CMV-seronegative. The chain recombines TRBV19 with TRBJ1-5; maybe TRBD1 (5 bases). The sample taken for sequencing was PBMCs. The CDR3 DNA sequence: TGTGCCAGTAGTTTACGGGGGGGCAATCAGCCCCAGCATTTT. It yields the protein CASSLRGGNQPQHF.